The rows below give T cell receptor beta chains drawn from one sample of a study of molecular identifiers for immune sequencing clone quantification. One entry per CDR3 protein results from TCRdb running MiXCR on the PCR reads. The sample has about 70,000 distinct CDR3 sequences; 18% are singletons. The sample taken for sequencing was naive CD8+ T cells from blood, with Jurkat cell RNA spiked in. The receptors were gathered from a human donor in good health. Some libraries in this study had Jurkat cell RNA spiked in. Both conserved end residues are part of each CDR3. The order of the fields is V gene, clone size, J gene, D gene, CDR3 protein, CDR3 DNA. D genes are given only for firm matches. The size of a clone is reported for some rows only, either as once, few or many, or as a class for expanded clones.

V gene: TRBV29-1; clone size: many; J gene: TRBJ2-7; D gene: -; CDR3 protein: CSVEEGEQYF; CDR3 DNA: TGCAGCGTTGAAGAAGGGGAGCAGTACTTC
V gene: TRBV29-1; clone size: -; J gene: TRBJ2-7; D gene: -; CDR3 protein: CSVEGSSYEQYF; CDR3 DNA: TGCAGCGTTGAAGGATCTTCCTACGAGCAGTACTTC
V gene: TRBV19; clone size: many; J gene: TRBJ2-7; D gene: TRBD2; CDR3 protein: CASSIALAGGVEQYF; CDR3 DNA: TGTGCCAGTAGTATAGCACTAGCGGGAGGAGTGGAGCAGTACTTC
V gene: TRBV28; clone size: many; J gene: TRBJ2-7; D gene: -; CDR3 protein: CASSFVPGTLRDEQYF; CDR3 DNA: TGTGCCAGCAGTTTCGTGCCAGGGACCCTCCGGGACGAGCAGTACTTC
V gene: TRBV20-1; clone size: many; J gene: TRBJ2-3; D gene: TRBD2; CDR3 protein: CSAPWTSGFTDTQYF; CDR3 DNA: TGCAGTGCTCCATGGACTAGCGGATTCACAGATACGCAGTATTTT
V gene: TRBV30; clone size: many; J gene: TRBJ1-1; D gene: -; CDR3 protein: CAWSAHHGTEAFF; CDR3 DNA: TGTGCCTGGAGTGCGCATCATGGGACCGAAGCTTTCTTT
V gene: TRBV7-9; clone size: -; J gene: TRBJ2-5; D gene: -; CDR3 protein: CASSLAGTQETQYF; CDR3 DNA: TGTGCCAGCAGCTTAGCGGGGACCCAAGAGACCCAGTACTTC
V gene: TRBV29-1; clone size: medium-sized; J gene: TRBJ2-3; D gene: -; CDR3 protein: CSVEWRASGTDTQYF; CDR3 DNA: TGCAGCGTTGAATGGCGGGCGTCGGGCACAGATACGCAGTATTTT
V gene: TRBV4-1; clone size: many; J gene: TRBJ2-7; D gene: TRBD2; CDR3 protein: CASSQQGRGGIYEQYF; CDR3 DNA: TGCGCCAGCAGCCAACAGGGTCGGGGGGGTATCTACGAGCAGTACTTC
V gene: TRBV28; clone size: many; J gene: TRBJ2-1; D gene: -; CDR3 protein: CASEPGISYNEQFF; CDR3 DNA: TGTGCCAGCGAGCCAGGGATTTCCTACAATGAGCAGTTCTTC
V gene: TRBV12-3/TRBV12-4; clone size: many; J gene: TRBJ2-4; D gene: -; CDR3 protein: CASSSLSDSPKNIQYF; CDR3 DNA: TGTGCCAGCAGTTCTCTATCTGACAGTCCCAAAAACATTCAGTACTTC
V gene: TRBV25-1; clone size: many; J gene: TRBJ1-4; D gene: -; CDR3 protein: CASSAKLSIGEKLFF; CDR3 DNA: TGTGCCAGCAGTGCGAAACTATCAATCGGGGAAAAACTGTTTTTT
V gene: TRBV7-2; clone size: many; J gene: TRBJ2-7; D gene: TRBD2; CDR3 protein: CASSQLAGQYEQYF; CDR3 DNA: TGTGCCAGCAGCCAACTAGCGGGCCAATACGAGCAGTACTTC
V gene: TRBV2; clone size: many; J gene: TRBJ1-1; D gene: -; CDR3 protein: CASNGGSDTEAFF; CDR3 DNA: TGTGCCAGCAACGGGGGAAGTGACACTGAAGCTTTCTTT
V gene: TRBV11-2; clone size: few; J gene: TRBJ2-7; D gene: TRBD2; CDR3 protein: CASSPMTSASYEQYF; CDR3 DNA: TGTGCCAGCAGCCCGATGACTAGCGCGTCCTACGAGCAGTACTTC
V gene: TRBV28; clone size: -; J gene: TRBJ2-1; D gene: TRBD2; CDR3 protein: CASSFRLAVYNEQFF; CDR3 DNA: TGTGCCAGCAGTTTTCGACTAGCGGTCTACAATGAGCAGTTCTTC
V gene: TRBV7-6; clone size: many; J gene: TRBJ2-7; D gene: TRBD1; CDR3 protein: CASSLAMGQGAGEQYF; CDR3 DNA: TGTGCCAGCAGCTTAGCTATGGGACAGGGGGCGGGGGAGCAGTACTTC
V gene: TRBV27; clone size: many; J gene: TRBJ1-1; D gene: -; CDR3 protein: CASSLVGQLNTEAFF; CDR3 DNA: TGTGCCAGCAGTTTGGTAGGACAGTTGAACACTGAAGCTTTCTTT
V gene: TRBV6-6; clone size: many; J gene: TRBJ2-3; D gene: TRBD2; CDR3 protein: CASSYTSLAGSSPDTQYF; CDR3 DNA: TGTGCCAGCAGTTACACCTCATTAGCGGGATCGAGCCCAGATACGCAGTATTTT
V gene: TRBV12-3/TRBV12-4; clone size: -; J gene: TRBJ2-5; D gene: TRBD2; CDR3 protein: CASSRTSGEKETQYF; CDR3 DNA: TGTGCCAGCAGTAGGACTAGCGGAGAAAAAGAGACCCAGTACTTC
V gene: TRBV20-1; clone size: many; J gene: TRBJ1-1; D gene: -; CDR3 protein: CSARDHMGGYTEAFF; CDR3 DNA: TGCAGTGCTAGAGACCATATGGGGGGGTATACTGAAGCTTTCTTT
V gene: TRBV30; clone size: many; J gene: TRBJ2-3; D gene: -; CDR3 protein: CAWSPPSDTQYF; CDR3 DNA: TGTGCCTGGAGTCCGCCGTCTGATACGCAGTATTTT
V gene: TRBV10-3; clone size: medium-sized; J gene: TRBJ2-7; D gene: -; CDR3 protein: CAARTGSPYEQYF; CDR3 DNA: TGTGCCGCAAGAACCGGGTCCCCGTACGAGCAGTACTTC
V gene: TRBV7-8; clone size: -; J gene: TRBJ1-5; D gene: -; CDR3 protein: CASSLFLGLAELTDTQHF; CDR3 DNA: TGTGCCAGCAGCTTATTTCTCGGACTGGCGGAGCTCACAGATACGCAGCATTTT
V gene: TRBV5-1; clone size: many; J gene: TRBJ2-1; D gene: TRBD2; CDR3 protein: CASSASLAGGPGHNEQFF; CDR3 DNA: TGCGCCAGCAGCGCCAGCCTAGCGGGAGGACCTGGGCACAATGAGCAGTTCTTC
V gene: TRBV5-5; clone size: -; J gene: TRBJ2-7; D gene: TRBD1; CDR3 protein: CASSRDRGTYEQYF; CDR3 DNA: TGTGCCAGCAGCCGGGACAGGGGGACCTACGAGCAGTACTTC
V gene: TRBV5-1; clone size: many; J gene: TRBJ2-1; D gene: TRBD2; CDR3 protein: CASSGGLAGRAYNEQFF; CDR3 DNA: TGCGCCAGCAGCGGGGGACTAGCGGGAAGAGCCTACAATGAGCAGTTCTTC
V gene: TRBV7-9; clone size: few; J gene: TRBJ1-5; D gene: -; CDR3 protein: CASSLAISTGDGNQPQHF; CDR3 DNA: TGTGCCAGCAGCTTAGCCATCTCGACGGGGGACGGCAATCAGCCCCAGCATTTT
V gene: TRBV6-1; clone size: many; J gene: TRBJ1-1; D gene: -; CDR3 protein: CASSSLGAEAFF; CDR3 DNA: TGTGCCAGCAGTTCTTTGGGGGCTGAAGCTTTCTTT
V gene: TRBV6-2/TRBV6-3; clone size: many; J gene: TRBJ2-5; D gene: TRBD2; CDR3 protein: CASSYSPSGSGETQYF; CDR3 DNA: TGTGCCAGCAGTTACTCCCCTAGCGGGAGTGGAGAGACCCAGTACTTC
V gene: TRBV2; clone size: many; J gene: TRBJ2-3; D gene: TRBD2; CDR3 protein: CASSEGLAGVGVADTQYF; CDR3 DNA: TGTGCCAGCAGTGAAGGACTAGCGGGAGTTGGTGTGGCAGATACGCAGTATTTT
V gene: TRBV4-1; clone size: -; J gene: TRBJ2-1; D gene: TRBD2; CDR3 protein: CASSPPSGRVNEQFF; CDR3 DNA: TGCGCCAGCAGCCCCCCTAGCGGGAGGGTAAATGAGCAGTTCTTC
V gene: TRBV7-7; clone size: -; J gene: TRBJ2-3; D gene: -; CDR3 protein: CAGSLGLSTDTQYF; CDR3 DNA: TGTGCCGGCAGCTTAGGGCTCAGCACAGATACGCAGTATTTT
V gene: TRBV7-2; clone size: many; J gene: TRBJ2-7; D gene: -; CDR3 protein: CASSFGPHNYEQYF; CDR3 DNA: TGTGCCAGCAGCTTCGGTCCGCACAACTACGAGCAGTACTTC
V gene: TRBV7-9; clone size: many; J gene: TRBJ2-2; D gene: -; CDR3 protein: CASSDNTLVAGELFF; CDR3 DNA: TGTGCCAGCAGCGATAATACCTTAGTGGCCGGGGAGCTGTTTTTT
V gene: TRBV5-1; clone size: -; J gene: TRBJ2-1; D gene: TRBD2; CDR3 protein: CASSLPPGLQRGYNEQFF; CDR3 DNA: TGCGCCAGCAGCTTACCCCCGGGGTTGCAGCGGGGATACAATGAGCAGTTCTTC
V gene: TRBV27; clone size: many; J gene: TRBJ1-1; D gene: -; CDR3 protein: CASSLWAGRNTEAFF; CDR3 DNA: TGTGCCAGCAGTTTATGGGCAGGGAGGAACACTGAAGCTTTCTTT
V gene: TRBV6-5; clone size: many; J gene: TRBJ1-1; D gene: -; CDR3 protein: CASSPLHEARTEAFF; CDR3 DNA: TGTGCCAGCAGTCCCCTTCATGAGGCGAGGACTGAAGCTTTCTTT
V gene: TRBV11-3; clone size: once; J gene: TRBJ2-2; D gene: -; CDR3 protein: CASSLGGSGELFF; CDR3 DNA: TGTGCCAGCAGCTTAGGAGGGAGCGGGGAGCTGTTTTTT
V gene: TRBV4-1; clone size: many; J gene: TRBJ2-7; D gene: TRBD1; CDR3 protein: CASSQGPTGDAYEQYF; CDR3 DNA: TGCGCCAGCAGCCAAGGCCCAACAGGGGATGCCTACGAGCAGTACTTC
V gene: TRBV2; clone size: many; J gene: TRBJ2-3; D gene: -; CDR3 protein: CASSAGAGPPTDTQYF; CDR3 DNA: TGTGCCAGCAGTGCTGGGGCGGGCCCACCCACAGATACGCAGTATTTT
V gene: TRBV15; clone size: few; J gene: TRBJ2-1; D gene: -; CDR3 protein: CATSREDRYPFGNEQFF; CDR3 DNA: TGTGCCACCAGCAGAGAAGATCGCTACCCATTCGGCAATGAGCAGTTCTTC
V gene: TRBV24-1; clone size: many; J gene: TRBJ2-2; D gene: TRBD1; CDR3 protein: CATSDPGTGMIGELFF; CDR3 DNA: TGTGCCACCAGTGATCCCGGGACAGGGATGATCGGGGAGCTGTTTTTT
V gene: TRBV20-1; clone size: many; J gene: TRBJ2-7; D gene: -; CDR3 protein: CSANSITDTVTYEQYF; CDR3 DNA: TGCAGTGCTAATAGTATCACCGATACTGTCACCTACGAGCAGTACTTC
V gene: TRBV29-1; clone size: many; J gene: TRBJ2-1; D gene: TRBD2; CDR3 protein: CSVEDMMGLAGGRQFF; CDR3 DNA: TGCAGCGTTGAAGATATGATGGGACTAGCGGGAGGTAGACAGTTCTTC
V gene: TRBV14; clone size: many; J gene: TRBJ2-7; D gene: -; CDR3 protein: CASSQDYGETPYEQYF; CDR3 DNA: TGTGCCAGCAGCCAAGATTATGGCGAGACCCCCTACGAGCAGTACTTC
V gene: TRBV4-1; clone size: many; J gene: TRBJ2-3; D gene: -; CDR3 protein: CASSPGGGGTDTQYF; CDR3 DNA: TGCGCCAGCAGCCCAGGAGGTGGTGGCACAGATACGCAGTATTTT
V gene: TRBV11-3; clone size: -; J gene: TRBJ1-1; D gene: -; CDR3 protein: CASSSPGYRTEAFF; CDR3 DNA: TGTGCCAGCAGCTCCCCCGGATACCGAACTGAAGCTTTCTTT
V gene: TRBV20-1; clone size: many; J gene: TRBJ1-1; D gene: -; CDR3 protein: CSARTSGGGYTEAFF; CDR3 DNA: TGCAGTGCTAGGACGAGCGGCGGGGGATACACTGAAGCTTTCTTT
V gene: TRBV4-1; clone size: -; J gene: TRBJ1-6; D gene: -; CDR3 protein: CASSQDFDNSPLHF; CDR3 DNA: TGCGCCAGCAGCCAAGATTTTGATAATTCACCCCTCCACTTT
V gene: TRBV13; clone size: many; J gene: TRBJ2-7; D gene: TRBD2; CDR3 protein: CASSSVAGAPYEQYF; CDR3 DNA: TGTGCCAGCAGCTCTGTAGCGGGAGCCCCCTACGAGCAGTACTTC
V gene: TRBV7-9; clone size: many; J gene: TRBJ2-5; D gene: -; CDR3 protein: CASSLAIGQYQETQYF; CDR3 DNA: TGTGCCAGCAGCTTAGCGATCGGACAGTACCAAGAGACCCAGTACTTC
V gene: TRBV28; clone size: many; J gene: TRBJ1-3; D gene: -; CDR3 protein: CASSLSQGHGNTIYF; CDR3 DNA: TGTGCCAGCAGTTTAAGTCAGGGGCATGGAAACACCATATATTTT
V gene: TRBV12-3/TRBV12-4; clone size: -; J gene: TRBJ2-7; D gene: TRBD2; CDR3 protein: CASSLITSGRAFPYEQYF; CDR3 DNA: TGTGCCAGCAGTTTAATCACTAGCGGGAGGGCCTTTCCCTACGAGCAGTACTTC